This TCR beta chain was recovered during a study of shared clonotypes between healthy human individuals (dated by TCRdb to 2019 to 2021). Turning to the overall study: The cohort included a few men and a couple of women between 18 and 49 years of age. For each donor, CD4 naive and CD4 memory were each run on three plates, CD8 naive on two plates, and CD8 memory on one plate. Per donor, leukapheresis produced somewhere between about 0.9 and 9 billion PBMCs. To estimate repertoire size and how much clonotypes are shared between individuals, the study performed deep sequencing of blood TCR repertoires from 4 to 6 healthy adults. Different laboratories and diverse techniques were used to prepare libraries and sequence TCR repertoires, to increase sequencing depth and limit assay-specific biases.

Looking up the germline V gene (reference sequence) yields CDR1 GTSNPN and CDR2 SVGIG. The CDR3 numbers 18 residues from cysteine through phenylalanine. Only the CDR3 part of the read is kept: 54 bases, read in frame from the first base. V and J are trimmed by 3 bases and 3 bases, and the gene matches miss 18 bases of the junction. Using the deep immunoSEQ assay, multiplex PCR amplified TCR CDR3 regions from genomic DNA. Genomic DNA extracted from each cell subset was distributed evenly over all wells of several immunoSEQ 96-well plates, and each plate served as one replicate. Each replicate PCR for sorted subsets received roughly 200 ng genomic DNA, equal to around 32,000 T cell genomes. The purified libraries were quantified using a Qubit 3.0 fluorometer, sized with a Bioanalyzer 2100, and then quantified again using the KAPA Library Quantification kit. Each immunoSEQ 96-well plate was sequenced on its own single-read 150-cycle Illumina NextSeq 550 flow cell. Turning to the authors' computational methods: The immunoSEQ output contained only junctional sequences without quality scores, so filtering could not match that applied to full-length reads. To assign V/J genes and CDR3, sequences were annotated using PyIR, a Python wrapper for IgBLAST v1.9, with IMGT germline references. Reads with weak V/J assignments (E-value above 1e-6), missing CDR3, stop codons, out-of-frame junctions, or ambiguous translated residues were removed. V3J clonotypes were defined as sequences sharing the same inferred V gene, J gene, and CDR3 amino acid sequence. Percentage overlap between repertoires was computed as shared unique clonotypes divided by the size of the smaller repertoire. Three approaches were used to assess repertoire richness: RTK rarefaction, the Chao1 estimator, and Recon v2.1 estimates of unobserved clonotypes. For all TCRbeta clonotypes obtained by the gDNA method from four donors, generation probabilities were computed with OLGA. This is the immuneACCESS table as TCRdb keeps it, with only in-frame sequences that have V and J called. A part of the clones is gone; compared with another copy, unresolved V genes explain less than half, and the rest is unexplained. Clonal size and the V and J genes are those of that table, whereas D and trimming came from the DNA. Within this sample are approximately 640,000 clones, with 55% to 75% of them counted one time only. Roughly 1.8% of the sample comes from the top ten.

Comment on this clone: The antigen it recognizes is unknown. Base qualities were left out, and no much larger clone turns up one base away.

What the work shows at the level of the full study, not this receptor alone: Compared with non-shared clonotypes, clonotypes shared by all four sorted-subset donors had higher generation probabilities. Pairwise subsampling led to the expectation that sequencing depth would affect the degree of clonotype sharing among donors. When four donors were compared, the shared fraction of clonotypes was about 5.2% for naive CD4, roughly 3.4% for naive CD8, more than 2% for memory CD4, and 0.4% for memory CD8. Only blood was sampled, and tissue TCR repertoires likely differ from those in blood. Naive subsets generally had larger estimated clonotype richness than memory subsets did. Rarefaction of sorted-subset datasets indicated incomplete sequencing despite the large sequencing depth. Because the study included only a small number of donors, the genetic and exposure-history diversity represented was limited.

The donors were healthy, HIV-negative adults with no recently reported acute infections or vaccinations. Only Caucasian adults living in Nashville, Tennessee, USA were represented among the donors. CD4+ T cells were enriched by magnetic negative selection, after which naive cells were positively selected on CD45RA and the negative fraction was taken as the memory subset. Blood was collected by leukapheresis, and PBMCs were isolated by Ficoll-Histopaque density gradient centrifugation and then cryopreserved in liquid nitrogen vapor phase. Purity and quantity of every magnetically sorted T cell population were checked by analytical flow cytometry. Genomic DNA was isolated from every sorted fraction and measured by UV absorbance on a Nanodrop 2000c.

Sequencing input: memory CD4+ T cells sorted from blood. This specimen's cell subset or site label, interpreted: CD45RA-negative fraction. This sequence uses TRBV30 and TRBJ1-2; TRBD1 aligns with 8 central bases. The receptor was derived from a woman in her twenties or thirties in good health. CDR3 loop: CAWSAVWGTGLSDYGYTF. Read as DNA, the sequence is TGTGCCTGGAGCGCAGTTTGGGGGACAGGACTTTCGGACTATGGCTACACCTTC.